This passage covers 8 T cell receptor beta chains from one sample sequenced in a study of shared clonotypes between healthy human individuals. TCRdb keeps only in-frame clones here, not all; method: immunoSEQ multiplex PCR. The sample yields almost 700,000 clones, 92% seen once. CD45RO-negative cells were positively selected for CCR7, leaving out terminally differentiated effector memory CD45RA+ cells. Sequenced input: naive CD8+ T cells sorted from blood. The receptors were gathered from a man between 25 and 39 years old in good health.

On this clone: Additional DNA sequences in this sample encode the identical CDR3. This chain links TRBV10-3 with TRBJ2-7; D is ambiguous. The CDR3 is made up of 11 amino acids. Looked up from germline, CDR1 is ENHRY and CDR2 is SYGVKD. Trimming pared 4 bases from V and 0 bases from J, leaving 1 base between. The CDR3 spells CAISASYEQYF. The CDR3 DNA sequence: TGTGCCATCAGTGCCTCCTACGAGCAGTACTTC.

The chain couples TRBV11-2 to TRBJ1-4; D uncertain. V was shortened by 5 bases and J by 4 bases, with 11 bases between the two germline ends. CDR1 SGHAT and CDR2 FQNNGV come from the germline V gene. The CDR3 is 14 residues long. The CDR3 loop reads CASSPTDGNEKLFF. In DNA, the CDR3 is TGTGCCAGCAGCCCAACGGACGGTAATGAAAAACTGTTTTTT.

As to this clone: The identical CDR3 is also encoded by other nucleotide sequences in the sample. The chain couples TRBV11-2 to TRBJ2-1; 7 positions match TRBD1. This CDR3 is 15 amino acids long. The germline gives CDR1 SGHAT, CDR2 FQNNGV. Unmatched junction bases numbered 4, after V lost 2 bases and J lost 3 bases. The CDR3 region has the DNA TGTGCCAGCAGCTTACTGGCAGGGGGCTACAATGAGCAGTTCTTC. Amino acids: CASSLLAGGYNEQFF.

A remark on this clone: The sample holds other DNA sequences that translate to the same CDR3. The V gene is TRBV7-2, the J gene TRBJ2-7; D is undetermined. Trimming stripped 2 bases from V and 3 bases from J, with 2 bases between. The germline V gene encodes CDR1 SGHTA and CDR2 FQGNSA. This CDR3 has 11 residues. In nucleotides, the CDR3 is TGTGCCAGCAGCTTAAGCTACGAGCAGTACTTC. The encoded protein is CASSLSYEQYF. Full variable domain (outside the CDR3, taken from reference TRBV7-2 and TRBJ2-7): GAGVSQSPSNKVTEKGKDVELRCDPISGHTALYWYRQSLGQGLEFLIYFQGNSAPDKSGLPSDRFSAERTGGSVSTLTIQRTQQEDSAVYLCASSLSYEQYFGPGTRLTVT.

The chain carries TRBV29-1 and TRBJ2-7; 11 nucleotides line up with TRBD2. The CDR3 totals 16 residues. The ends lost 5 bases at V and 0 bases at J; junction bases unmatched: 9. Germline V gives CDR1 SQVTM, CDR2 ANQGSEA. In DNA, the CDR3 is TGCAGCGTTCAAGGGACTAGCGGAACAAGCTCCTACGAGCAGTACTTC. Residues: CSVQGTSGTSSYEQYF.

The genes are TRBV4-1 and TRBJ1-2, with D maybe TRBD1 (6 bases). CDR1 MGHRA and CDR2 YSYEKL come from the germline V gene. Trimming left V 0 bases short and J 5 bases short, with 22 bases between. This CDR3 is 18 amino acids long. Here the CDR3 reads CASSQDRGAAGALYGYTF. CDR3 in DNA: TGCGCCAGCAGCCAAGATCGGGGGGCGGCAGGCGCCCTTTATGGCTACACCTTC.

The table lists this clone with a count of one. This sample also contains other DNA sequences that code for the same CDR3. V usage is TRBV11-2 and J usage is TRBJ2-1; TRBD2 might be the D (6 bases). V was pared by 1 base and J by 1 base, with 8 bases between. There are 15 residues in the CDR3. CDR1 and CDR2 from the germline V gene are SGHAT and FQNNGV. The CDR3 here is CASSLAGGSYNEQFF. CDR3 coding DNA: TGTGCCAGCAGCTTAGCCGGGGGTTCCTACAATGAGCAGTTCTTC.

With regard to this clone: Other DNA sequences in the sample encode the same CDR3. The chain combines TRBV9 with TRBJ1-1, with no clear D. Germline V gene lookup returns CDR1 SGDLS and CDR2 YYNGEE. The CDR3 contains 12 residues. Trimming pared 2 bases from V and 1 base from J, leaving 3 bases between. For the CDR3, the DNA is TGTGCCAGCAGCGTGGCGAACACTGAAGCTTTCTTT. As protein: CASSVANTEAFF. The variable domain in full, with the rest retrieved from reference TRBV9 and TRBJ1-1, is DSGVTQTPKHLITATGQRVTLRCSPRSGDLSVYWYQQSLDQGLQFLIQYYNGEERAKGNILERFSAQQFPDLHSELNLSSLELGDSALYFCASSVANTEAFFGQGTRLTVV.